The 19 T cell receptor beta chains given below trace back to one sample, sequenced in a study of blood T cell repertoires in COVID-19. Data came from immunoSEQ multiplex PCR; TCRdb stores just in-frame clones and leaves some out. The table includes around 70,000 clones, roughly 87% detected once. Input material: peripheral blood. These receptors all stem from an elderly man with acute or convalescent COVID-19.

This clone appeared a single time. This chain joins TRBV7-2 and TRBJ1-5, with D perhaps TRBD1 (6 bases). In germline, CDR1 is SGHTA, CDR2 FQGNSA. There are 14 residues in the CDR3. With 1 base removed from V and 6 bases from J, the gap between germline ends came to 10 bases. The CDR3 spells CASSLDIGGQPQHF. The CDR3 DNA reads TGTGCCAGCAGCTTAGATATAGGGGGTCAGCCCCAGCATTTT.

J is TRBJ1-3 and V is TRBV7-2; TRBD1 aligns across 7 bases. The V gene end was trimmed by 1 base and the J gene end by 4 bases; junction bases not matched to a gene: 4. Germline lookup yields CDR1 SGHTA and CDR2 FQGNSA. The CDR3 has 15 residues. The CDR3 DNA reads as TGTGCCAGCAGCTTAGAGACAGGGCAAGGAAACACCATATATTTT. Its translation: CASSLETGQGNTIYF. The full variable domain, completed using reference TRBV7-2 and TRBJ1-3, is GAGVSQSPSNKVTEKGKDVELRCDPISGHTALYWYRQSLGQGLEFLIYFQGNSAPDKSGLPSDRFSAERTGGSVSTLTIQRTQQEDSAVYLCASSLETGQGNTIYFGEGSWLTVV.

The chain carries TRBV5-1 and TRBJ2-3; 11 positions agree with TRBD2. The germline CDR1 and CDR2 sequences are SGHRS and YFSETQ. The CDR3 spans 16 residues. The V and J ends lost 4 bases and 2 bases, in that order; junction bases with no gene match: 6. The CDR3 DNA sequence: TGCGCCAGCAGCCTCTTACTAGCGGGGGTCACAGATACGCAGTATTTT. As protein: CASSLLLAGVTDTQYF.

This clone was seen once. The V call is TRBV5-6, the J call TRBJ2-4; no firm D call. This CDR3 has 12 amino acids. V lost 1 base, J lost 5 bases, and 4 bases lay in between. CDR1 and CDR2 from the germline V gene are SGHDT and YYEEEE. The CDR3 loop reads CASSLRQNIQYF. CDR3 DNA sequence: TGTGCCAGCAGCTTGCGTCAAAACATTCAGTACTTC. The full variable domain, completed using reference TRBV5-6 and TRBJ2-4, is DAGVTQSPTHLIKTRGQQVTLRCSPKSGHDTVSWYQQALGQGPQFIFQYYEEEERQRGNFPDRFSGHQFPNYSSELNVNALLLGDSALYLCASSLRQNIQYFGAGTRLSVL.

The CDR3 bases are TGCGCCAGCAGTCAATTGTACCGGGACAACTACTCCTACGAGCAGTACTTC. Protein: CASSQLYRDNYSYEQYF. J is TRBJ2-7 and V is TRBV23-1; weak D call: TRBD1 (6 bases). TRBV23-1 is assigned to the ORF class and has an uncertain function. V was shortened by 1 base and J by 0 bases, with 16 bases between the two germline ends. The CDR3 has 17 amino acids.

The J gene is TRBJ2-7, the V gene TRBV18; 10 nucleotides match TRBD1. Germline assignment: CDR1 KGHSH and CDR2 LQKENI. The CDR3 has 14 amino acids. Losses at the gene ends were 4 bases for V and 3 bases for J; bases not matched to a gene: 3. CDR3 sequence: CASSLGQGDYEQYF. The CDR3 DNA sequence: TGTGCCAGCTCACTCGGACAGGGGGACTACGAGCAGTACTTC.

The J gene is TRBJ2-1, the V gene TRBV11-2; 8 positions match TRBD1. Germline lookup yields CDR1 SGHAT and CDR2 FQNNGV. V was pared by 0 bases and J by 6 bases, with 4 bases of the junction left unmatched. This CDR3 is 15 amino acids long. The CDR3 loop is CASSLDSTGGNEQFF. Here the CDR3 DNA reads TGTGCCAGCAGCTTAGATTCCACAGGGGGCAATGAGCAGTTCTTC. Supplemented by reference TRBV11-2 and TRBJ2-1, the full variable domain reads EAGVAQSPRYKIIEKRQSVAFWCNPISGHATLYWYQQILGQGPKLLIQFQNNGVVDDSQLPKDRFSAERLKGVDSTLKIQPAKLEDSAVYLCASSLDSTGGNEQFFGPGTRLTVL.

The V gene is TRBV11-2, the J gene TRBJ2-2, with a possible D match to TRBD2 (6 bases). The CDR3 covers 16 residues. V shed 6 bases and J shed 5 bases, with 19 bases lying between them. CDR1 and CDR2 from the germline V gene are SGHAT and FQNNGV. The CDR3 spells CASSFKALAGTGELFF. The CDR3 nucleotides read TGTGCCAGCAGTTTCAAGGCACTAGCCGGAACCGGGGAGCTGTTTTTT.

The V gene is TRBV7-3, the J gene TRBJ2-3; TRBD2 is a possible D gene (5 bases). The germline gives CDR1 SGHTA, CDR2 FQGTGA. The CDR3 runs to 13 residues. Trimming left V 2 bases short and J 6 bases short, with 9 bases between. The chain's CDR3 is CASSLSRADTQYF. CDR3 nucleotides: TGTGCCAGCAGCTTATCGAGGGCGGATACGCAGTATTTT.

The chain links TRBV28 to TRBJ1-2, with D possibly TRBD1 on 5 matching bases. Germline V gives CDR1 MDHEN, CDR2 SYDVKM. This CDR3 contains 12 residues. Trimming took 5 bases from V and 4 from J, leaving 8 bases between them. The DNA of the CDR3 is TGTGCCAGCAGTCCGGACACCTATGGCTACACCTTC. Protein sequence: CASSPDTYGYTF.

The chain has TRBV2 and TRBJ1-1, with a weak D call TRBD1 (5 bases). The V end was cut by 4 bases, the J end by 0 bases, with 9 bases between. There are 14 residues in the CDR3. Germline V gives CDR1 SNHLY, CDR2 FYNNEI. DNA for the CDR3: TGTGCCAGCAGTGCTAAGGGGCTGAACACTGAAGCTTTCTTT. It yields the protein CASSAKGLNTEAFF.

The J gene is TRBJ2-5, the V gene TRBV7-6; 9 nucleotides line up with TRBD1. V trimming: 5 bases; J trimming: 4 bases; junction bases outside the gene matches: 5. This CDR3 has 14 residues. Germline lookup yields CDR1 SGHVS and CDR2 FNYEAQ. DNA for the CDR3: TGTGCCAGCAGCCCGGGACAGGGAGGAGAGACCCAGTACTTC. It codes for CASSPGQGGETQYF.

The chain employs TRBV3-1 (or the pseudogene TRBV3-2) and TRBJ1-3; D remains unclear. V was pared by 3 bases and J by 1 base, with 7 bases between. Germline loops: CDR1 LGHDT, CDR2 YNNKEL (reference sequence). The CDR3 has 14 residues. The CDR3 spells CASSQLASGNTIYF. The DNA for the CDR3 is TGTGCCAGCAGCCAGTTAGCATCTGGAAACACCATATATTTT.

The CDR3 DNA sequence: TGTGCCAGCAGCTTGGCCGGAGCGTGGAGCTCCTACAATGAGCAGTTCTTC. Its protein product is CASSLAGAWSSYNEQFF. The chain joins TRBV5-4 to TRBJ2-1, with D uncertain. Germline V lookup: CDR1 SGHNT, CDR2 YYREEE (reference sequence). V gave up 0 bases and J gave up 0 bases, with 13 bases separating them. CDR3 size: 17 residues.

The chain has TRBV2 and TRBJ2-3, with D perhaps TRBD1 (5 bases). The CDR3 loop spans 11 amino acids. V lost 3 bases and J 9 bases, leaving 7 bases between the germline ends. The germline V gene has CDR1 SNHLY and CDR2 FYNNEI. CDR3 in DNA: TGTGCCAGCAGTGACAGGGTGACGCAGTATTTT. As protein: CASSDRVTQYF.

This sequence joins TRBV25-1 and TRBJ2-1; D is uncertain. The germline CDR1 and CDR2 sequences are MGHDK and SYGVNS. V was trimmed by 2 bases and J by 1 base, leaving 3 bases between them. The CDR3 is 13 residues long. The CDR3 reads CASSEQSYNEQFF. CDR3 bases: TGTGCCAGCAGTGAACAGTCCTACAATGAGCAGTTCTTC.

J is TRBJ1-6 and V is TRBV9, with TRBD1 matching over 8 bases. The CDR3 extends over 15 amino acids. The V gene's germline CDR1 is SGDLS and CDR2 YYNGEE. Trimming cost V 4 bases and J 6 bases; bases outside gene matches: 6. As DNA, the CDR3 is TGTGCCAGCAGCTCGTCCGGACAGGGTAATTCACCCCTCCACTTT. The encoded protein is CASSSSGQGNSPLHF.

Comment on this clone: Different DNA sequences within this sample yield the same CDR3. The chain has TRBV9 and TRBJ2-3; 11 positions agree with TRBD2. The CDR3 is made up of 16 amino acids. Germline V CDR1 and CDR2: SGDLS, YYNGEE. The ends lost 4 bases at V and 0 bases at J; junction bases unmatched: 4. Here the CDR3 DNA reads TGTGCCAGCAGCCCTCTAGCGGGAGGTAGCACAGATACGCAGTATTTT. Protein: CASSPLAGGSTDTQYF.

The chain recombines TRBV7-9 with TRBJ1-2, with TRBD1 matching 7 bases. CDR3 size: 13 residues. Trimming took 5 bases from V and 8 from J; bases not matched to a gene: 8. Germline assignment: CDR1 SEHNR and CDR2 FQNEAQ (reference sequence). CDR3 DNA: TGTGCCAGCAGCCTCGGGACAGCCGGCGGCTACACCTTC. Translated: CASSLGTAGGYTF.